This paragraph reports one TCR beta chain. These data originate in a study of blood T cell repertoires in COVID-19. Study-level information: The samples span acute and convalescent COVID-19 from the United States, Italy and Spain. Sample material is recorded as cDNA or gDNA derived from T cells, B-cell-depleted T cells, or PBMCs.

Method: immunoSEQ multiplex PCR; TCRdb's copy keeps in-frame clones and lacks some. The profile covers over 150,000 clones, with approximately 78% appearing a single time and about 1.8% taken by the ten largest. This CDR3 has 15 amino acids. Germline V CDR1 and CDR2: SGHTA, FQGNSA. V dropped 6 bases and J dropped 4 bases, with 15 bases sitting between them. The rearrangement joins TRBV7-2 to TRBJ2-2; possible D gene TRBD1, 5 bases. The sequence was obtained from an elderly man with acute or convalescent COVID-19. Sequenced material: peripheral blood. DNA for the CDR3: TGTGCCAGCAGGCTTACACAGGCCCGCACCGGGGAGCTGTTTTTT. This encodes CASRLTQARTGELFF.